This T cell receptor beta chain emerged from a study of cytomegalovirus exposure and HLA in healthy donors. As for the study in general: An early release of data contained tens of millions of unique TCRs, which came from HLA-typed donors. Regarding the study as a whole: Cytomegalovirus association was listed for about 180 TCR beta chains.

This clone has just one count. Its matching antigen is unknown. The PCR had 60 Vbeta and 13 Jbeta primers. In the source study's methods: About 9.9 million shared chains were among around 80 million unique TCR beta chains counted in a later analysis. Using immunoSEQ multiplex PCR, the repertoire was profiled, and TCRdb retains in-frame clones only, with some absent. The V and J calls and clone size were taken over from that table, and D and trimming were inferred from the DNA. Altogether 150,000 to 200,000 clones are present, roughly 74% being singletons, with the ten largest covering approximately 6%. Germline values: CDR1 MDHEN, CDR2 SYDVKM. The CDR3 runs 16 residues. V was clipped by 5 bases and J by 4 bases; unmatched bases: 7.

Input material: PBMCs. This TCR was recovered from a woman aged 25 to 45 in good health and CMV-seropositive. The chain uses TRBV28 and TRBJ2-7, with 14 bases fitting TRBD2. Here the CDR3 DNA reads TGTGCCAGCAGTGGGACTAGCGGGAGAGATTCTTACGAGCAGTACTTC. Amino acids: CASSGTSGRDSYEQYF.